Presented here are 12 T cell receptor beta chains from one specimen sequenced in a study of technical replicates of blood from several donors. The repertoire was sequenced with immunoSEQ multiplex PCR; TCRdb's copy has only in-frame clones and lacks some. The sample holds about 99,000 clones, nearly 97% seen once. The sequencing sample was made of T cells isolated from PBMCs. The receptors here all came from a human donor in good health.

V usage is TRBV5-1 and J usage is TRBJ1-2; a weak D match, TRBD1 (6 bases). Germline V gene sequence: CDR1 SGHRS, CDR2 YFSETQ. This CDR3 region has 14 residues. V was shortened by 2 bases and J by 4 bases, with 12 bases between the two germline ends. CDR3 bases: TGCGCCAGCAGCTTACAGGGCTTCGGCTATGGCTACACCTTC. Translation gives CASSLQGFGYGYTF.

This clone occurred once. The chain has TRBV28 and TRBJ1-3, with 9 bases lining up with TRBD1. Germline V gene data show CDR1 as MDHEN and CDR2 as SYDVKM. The CDR3 has 15 residues. The V gene end was trimmed by 7 bases and the J gene end by 8 bases; junction bases not matched to a gene: 12. The CDR3 nucleotides are TGTGCCAGCATCAACCAGGGACAGGGAAGTGACACCATATATTTT. The encoded protein is CASINQGQGSDTIYF.

The chain couples TRBV7-9 to TRBJ1-2; D is unclear. This CDR3 has 13 amino acids. V lost 5 bases, J lost 2 bases, and 9 bases lay in between. In germline, CDR1 is SEHNR, CDR2 FQNEAQ (reference sequence). CDR3 sequence reads: CASSVAGNYGYTF. The CDR3 nucleotides are TGTGCCAGCAGCGTCGCAGGAAACTATGGCTACACCTTC.

The J gene is TRBJ2-1, the V gene TRBV6-5; no clear D. Trimming shortened V by 0 bases and J by 9 bases, and 6 bases separated the two germline ends. Looked up from germline, CDR1 is MNHEY and CDR2 is SVGAGI. This CDR3 region has 12 residues. The CDR3 loop is CASSYSTGEQFF. For the CDR3, the DNA is TGTGCCAGCAGTTACTCGACGGGTGAGCAGTTCTTC.

The V gene is TRBV6-5, the J gene TRBJ2-7, with TRBD2 matching 9 bases. V shed 5 bases, J shed 5 bases, and the junction held 7 bases outside the gene matches. CDR3 length equals 14 residues. CDR1 is MNHEY, CDR2 SVGAGI, per germline. For the CDR3, the DNA is TGTGCCAGCAGTCTGAAGGTAGCGGGAGACGAGCAGTACTTC. Translation gives CASSLKVAGDEQYF.

The chain combines TRBV25-1 with TRBJ2-6, with 9 nucleotides matching TRBD2. The length of the CDR3 is 18 residues. The V segment lost 6 bases and the J segment 0 bases; nucleotides outside the gene matches: 9. The germline CDR1 and CDR2 sequences are MGHDK and SYGVNS. The CDR3 DNA is TGTGCCAGCAGCGTAGCGGGGGTGCTCAGCTCTGGGGCCAACGTCCTGACTTTC. It translates to CASSVAGVLSSGANVLTF.

V and J are TRBV2 and TRBJ2-2; D is undetermined. The CDR3 is 11 amino acids. V shed 7 bases and J shed 6 bases, with 6 bases lying between them. In germline, CDR1 is SNHLY, CDR2 FYNNEI. DNA of the CDR3: TGTGCCAGCATCGGTTCCGGGGAGCTGTTTTTT. Residues: CASIGSGELFF.

V usage is TRBV10-2 and J usage is TRBJ1-2, with D perhaps TRBD1 (5 bases). Germline V gene data show CDR1 as WSHSY and CDR2 as SAAADI. Trimming pared 3 bases from V and 4 bases from J, leaving 30 bases between. This CDR3 spans 20 amino acids. The CDR3 DNA sequence: TGCGCCAGCAGTGAAAAGAGGGGAGGGAGAGTGGGGAATGCTGCCTATGGCTACACCTTC. Translated, it gives CASSEKRGGRVGNAAYGYTF.

This clone was detected only once. The chain couples TRBV4-1 to TRBJ2-2; 12 bases align to TRBD2. This CDR3 region has 20 residues. CDR1 and CDR2 (germline): MGHRA, YSYEKL. With 2 bases clipped from V and 3 bases from J, the junction kept 13 bases outside the gene matches. CDR3 in amino acids: CASSQTGTSGSGGYTGELFF. CDR3 sequence (DNA): TGCGCCAGCAGCCAAACCGGGACTAGCGGGTCCGGAGGGTACACCGGGGAGCTGTTTTTT.

The genes are TRBV28 and TRBJ2-7; possible D gene TRBD2, 6 bases. Germline CDR1 MDHEN, CDR2 SYDVKM. With 10 bases removed from V and 1 base from J, the gap between germline ends came to 11 bases. The CDR3 length is 12 residues. The CDR3 spells CATWGLSYEQYF. The CDR3 coding sequence is TGTGCCACCTGGGGACTTTCCTACGAGCAGTACTTC.

CDR3 nucleotide sequence: TGTGCCAGCACCATCGGGGGACAGGCGAATTCACCCCTCCACTTT. Its protein is CASTIGGQANSPLHF. This chain joins TRBV5-4 and TRBJ1-6, with 8 positions matching TRBD1. CDR3 length: 15 residues. V gave up 6 bases and J gave up 7 bases; unmatched junction bases: 9. The germline V gene has CDR1 SGHNT and CDR2 YYREEE (reference sequence).

This chain connects TRBV5-1 to TRBJ1-6, with D perhaps matching TRBD1 (6 bases). The ends were cut back, 0 bases at V and 9 bases at J, with 22 bases in the middle. Looked up from germline, CDR1 is SGHRS and CDR2 is YFSETQ. This CDR3 is built from 18 residues. The CDR3 region has the DNA TGCGCCAGCAGCTTGGCCGTCAGCAGGGGAGCTCTTGGTTCACCCCTCCACTTT. Encoded protein: CASSLAVSRGALGSPLHF.